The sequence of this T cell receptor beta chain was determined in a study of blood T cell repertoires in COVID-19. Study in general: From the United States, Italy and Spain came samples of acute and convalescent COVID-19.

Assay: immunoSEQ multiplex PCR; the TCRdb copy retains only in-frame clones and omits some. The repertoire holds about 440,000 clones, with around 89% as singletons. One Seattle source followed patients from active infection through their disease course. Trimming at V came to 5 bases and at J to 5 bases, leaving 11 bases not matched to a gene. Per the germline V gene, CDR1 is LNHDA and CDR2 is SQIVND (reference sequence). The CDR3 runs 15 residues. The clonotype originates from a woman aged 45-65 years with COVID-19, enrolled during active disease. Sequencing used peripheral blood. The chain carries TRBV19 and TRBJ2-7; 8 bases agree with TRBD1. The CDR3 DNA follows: TGTGCCAGTAGTCAGACTCAGGGGGCAGGCGACGAGCAGTACTTC. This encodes CASSQTQGAGDEQYF.